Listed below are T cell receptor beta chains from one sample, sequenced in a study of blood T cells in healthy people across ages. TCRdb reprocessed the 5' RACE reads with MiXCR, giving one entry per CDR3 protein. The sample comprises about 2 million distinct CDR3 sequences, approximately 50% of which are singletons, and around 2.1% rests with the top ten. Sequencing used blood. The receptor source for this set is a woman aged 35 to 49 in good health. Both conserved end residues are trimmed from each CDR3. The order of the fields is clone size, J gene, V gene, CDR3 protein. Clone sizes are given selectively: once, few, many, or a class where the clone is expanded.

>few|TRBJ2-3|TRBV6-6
ASRDPARSDTQY
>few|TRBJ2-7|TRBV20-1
SASYGGGPYEQY
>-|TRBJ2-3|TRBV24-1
ATSDRTSGRTDTQY
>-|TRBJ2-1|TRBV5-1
ASRNTGAPNEQF
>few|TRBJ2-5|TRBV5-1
ASSLTGHETQY
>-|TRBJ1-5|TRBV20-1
SAKRSLRGTQHQPQH
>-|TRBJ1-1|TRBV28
ASGFNRISSEAF
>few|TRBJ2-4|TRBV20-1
SARDRVGNIQY
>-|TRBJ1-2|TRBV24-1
ATSFTLRGFVGYGYT
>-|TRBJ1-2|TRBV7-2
ASSLRGTGPNYGYT
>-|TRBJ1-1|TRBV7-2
ASSPTERAF
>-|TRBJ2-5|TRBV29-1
SVEEPGQKETQY
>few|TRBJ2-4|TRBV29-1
SVASGNIQY
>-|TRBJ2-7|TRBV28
ASSFYRDEQY
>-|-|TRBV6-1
ASSEFGGNMVEQY
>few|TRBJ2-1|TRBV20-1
SAAGISVYNEQF
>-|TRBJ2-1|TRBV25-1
ASGLNPGQVHNEQF
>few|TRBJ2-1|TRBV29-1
SVVPSGGGYNEQF
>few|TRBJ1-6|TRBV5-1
ASSLTSGLNNSPLH
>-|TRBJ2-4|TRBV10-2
ASSAAGDAKNIQY
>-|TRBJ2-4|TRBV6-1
ASSEERGYNEQY
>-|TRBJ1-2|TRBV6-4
ASSDQGRSGGYT
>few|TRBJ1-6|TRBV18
ASSPILGQGVDSPLH
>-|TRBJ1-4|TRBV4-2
ASSQGLLSRTDEKLF
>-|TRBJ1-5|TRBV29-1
SAGTGASGNQPQH
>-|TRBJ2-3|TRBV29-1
SVRTGAGTQY
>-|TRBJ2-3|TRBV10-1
ASSDPRGIASTDTQY
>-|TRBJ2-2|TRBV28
ASSSGDRDTGELF
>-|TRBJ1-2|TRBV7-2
ASSSNRGVGTYGYT
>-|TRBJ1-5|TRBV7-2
ASSFYSRANLSNGNQPQH